Listed below are T cell receptor beta chains from one sample, sequenced in a study of blood T cells in healthy people across ages. One entry per CDR3 protein results from TCRdb running MiXCR on the 5' RACE reads. Of approximately 1.5 million distinct CDR3 sequences in the sample, almost 35% were seen once. Sequencing was carried out using blood. The receptors come from a woman in her twenties or thirties in good health. CDR3s include the opening cysteine and the closing phenylalanine or tryptophan. A D gene is named only where the DNA matches it firmly. Clone size is not always given. Where it is, it says once, few, many or a class for expanded clones.

clone_size: NA; v_call: TRBV7-3; cdr3_length: 15; j_call: TRBJ2-5; d_call: TRBD2; cdr3_nt: TGTGCCAGCAGCCCAGGACTAGCGACCCAAGAGACCCAGTACTTC; cdr3_aa: CASSPGLATQETQYF
clone_size: NA; v_call: TRBV2; cdr3_length: 15; j_call: TRBJ2-1; d_call: TRBD1; cdr3_nt: TGTGCCAGCAGTGGGGACAGGGCCCCCCACAATGAGCAGTTCTTC; cdr3_aa: CASSGDRAPHNEQFF
clone_size: NA; v_call: TRBV11-2; cdr3_length: 15; j_call: TRBJ2-5; d_call: NA; cdr3_nt: TGTGCCAGCAGCTCCCGGCTAGCTCGGGAAGAGACCCAGTACTTC; cdr3_aa: CASSSRLAREETQYF
clone_size: few; v_call: TRBV6-1; cdr3_length: 12; j_call: TRBJ2-7; d_call: NA; cdr3_nt: TGTGCCAGCAGTGTACGGGGATCCGAGCAGTACTTC; cdr3_aa: CASSVRGSEQYF
clone_size: NA; v_call: TRBV15; cdr3_length: 19; j_call: TRBJ2-6; d_call: NA; cdr3_nt: TGTGCCACCAGCAGAGAGAACGCCAGGGCAAGGTCTGGGGCCAACGTCCTGACTTTC; cdr3_aa: CATSRENARARSGANVLTF
clone_size: NA; v_call: TRBV5-1; cdr3_length: 15; j_call: TRBJ2-4; d_call: TRBD1; cdr3_nt: TGCGCCAGCAGCTTGGCCGCAGGGGGTAAAAACCTTCAGTACTTC; cdr3_aa: CASSLAAGGKNLQYF
clone_size: many; v_call: TRBV4-1; cdr3_length: 17; j_call: TRBJ1-1; d_call: NA; cdr3_nt: TGCGCCAGCAGCCAAGCCCCCGCGGCGGGGGCAGACGCTGAAGCTTTCTTT; cdr3_aa: CASSQAPAAGADAEAFF
clone_size: few; v_call: TRBV24-1; cdr3_length: 14; j_call: TRBJ2-3; d_call: NA; cdr3_nt: TGTGCCACCAGTGATCTCCTTCAGTCTGATACGCAGTATTTT; cdr3_aa: CATSDLLQSDTQYF
clone_size: few; v_call: TRBV29-1; cdr3_length: 11; j_call: TRBJ1-4; d_call: TRBD1; cdr3_nt: TGCAGCGCCAGGGGGGAGGAAAAACTGTTTTTT; cdr3_aa: CSARGEEKLFF
clone_size: NA; v_call: TRBV25-1; cdr3_length: 14; j_call: TRBJ2-3; d_call: NA; cdr3_nt: TGTGCCAGCACCCAAGGGGGGAGGCCAGATACGCAGTATTTT; cdr3_aa: CASTQGGRPDTQYF
clone_size: NA; v_call: TRBV6-2/TRBV6-3; cdr3_length: 16; j_call: TRBJ2-1; d_call: NA; cdr3_nt: TGTGTCAGCAGTTACGGAGCCGAGGGTCGCTACAATGAGCAGTTCTTC; cdr3_aa: CVSSYGAEGRYNEQFF
clone_size: NA; v_call: TRBV7-3; cdr3_length: 13; j_call: TRBJ2-1; d_call: NA; cdr3_nt: TGTGCCAGCAGCTTAATCGGGCTAGGGGAGCAGTTCTTC; cdr3_aa: CASSLIGLGEQFF
clone_size: NA; v_call: TRBV12-3/TRBV12-4; cdr3_length: 16; j_call: TRBJ2-7; d_call: TRBD2; cdr3_nt: TGTGCCAGCAGTGATCGGACTAGCGCTAGCTCCTACGAGCAGTACTTC; cdr3_aa: CASSDRTSASSYEQYF
clone_size: NA; v_call: TRBV3-1; cdr3_length: 16; j_call: TRBJ2-5; d_call: NA; cdr3_nt: TGTGCCAGCAGCCAAGATGGAGCAGATCCCCAAGAGACCCAGTACTTC; cdr3_aa: CASSQDGADPQETQYF
clone_size: few; v_call: TRBV3-1; cdr3_length: 15; j_call: TRBJ2-1; d_call: NA; cdr3_nt: TGTGCCAGCAGCCCGGGACTTCTGACCTACAATGAGCAGTTCTTC; cdr3_aa: CASSPGLLTYNEQFF
clone_size: few; v_call: TRBV4-1; cdr3_length: 19; j_call: TRBJ2-1; d_call: TRBD2; cdr3_nt: TGCGCCAGCAGCCGAGACGGGACTAGCGGGAGACCCTTGGGCAATGAGCAGTTCTTC; cdr3_aa: CASSRDGTSGRPLGNEQFF
clone_size: NA; v_call: TRBV9; cdr3_length: 18; j_call: TRBJ2-3; d_call: TRBD2; cdr3_nt: TGTGCCAGCAGCGCCCGGACTAGCGGGACGCCGGGAACAGATACGCAGTATTTT; cdr3_aa: CASSARTSGTPGTDTQYF
clone_size: few; v_call: TRBV11-1; cdr3_length: 14; j_call: TRBJ1-2; d_call: NA; cdr3_nt: TGTGCCAGCAGCTTAGCAGGATACAGGGACGGCTACACCTTC; cdr3_aa: CASSLAGYRDGYTF
clone_size: few; v_call: TRBV3-1; cdr3_length: 16; j_call: TRBJ2-7; d_call: TRBD1; cdr3_nt: TGTGCCAGCAGCCCCGAAACCGGGACAGGGCGCAACGAGCAGTACTTC; cdr3_aa: CASSPETGTGRNEQYF
clone_size: NA; v_call: TRBV25-1; cdr3_length: 13; j_call: TRBJ2-7; d_call: NA; cdr3_nt: TGTGCCAGCAGTGGGGGGTACAGGCACGAGCAGTACTTC; cdr3_aa: CASSGGYRHEQYF
clone_size: NA; v_call: TRBV20-1; cdr3_length: 15; j_call: TRBJ2-5; d_call: NA; cdr3_nt: TGCAGTGCTAGAGATCCAGGTTCGGGTGTGGAGACCCAGTACTTC; cdr3_aa: CSARDPGSGVETQYF
clone_size: NA; v_call: TRBV6-5; cdr3_length: 13; j_call: TRBJ2-3; d_call: TRBD2; cdr3_nt: TGTGCCATCAGTAGCGGGATAGGAGATACGCAGTATTTT; cdr3_aa: CAISSGIGDTQYF
clone_size: few; v_call: TRBV30; cdr3_length: 14; j_call: TRBJ2-1; d_call: TRBD2; cdr3_nt: TGTGCCTGGAGTACTAGCGGGATTATGAATGAGCAGTTCTTC; cdr3_aa: CAWSTSGIMNEQFF
clone_size: NA; v_call: TRBV12-3/TRBV12-4; cdr3_length: 16; j_call: TRBJ2-3; d_call: NA; cdr3_nt: TGTGCCAGCAGTCTCCTCTCCGGAGCGACCGCAGATATGCAGTATTTT; cdr3_aa: CASSLLSGATADMQYF
clone_size: NA; v_call: TRBV9; cdr3_length: 16; j_call: TRBJ2-1; d_call: NA; cdr3_nt: TGTGCCAGCAGCGTACAGAGCGGCTTCAGCTACAATGAGCAGTTCTTC; cdr3_aa: CASSVQSGFSYNEQFF
clone_size: few; v_call: TRBV20-1; cdr3_length: 16; j_call: TRBJ2-7; d_call: NA; cdr3_nt: TGCAGTGCTTGGGGAGGGGGGTACGGGGAACCCTACGAGCAGTACTTC; cdr3_aa: CSAWGGGYGEPYEQYF
clone_size: NA; v_call: TRBV27; cdr3_length: 14; j_call: TRBJ2-1; d_call: NA; cdr3_nt: TGTGCCAGCAGGGGTACAGAAACCTACAATGAGCAGTTCTTC; cdr3_aa: CASRGTETYNEQFF
clone_size: NA; v_call: TRBV29-1; cdr3_length: 13; j_call: TRBJ1-2; d_call: NA; cdr3_nt: TGCAGCGTTGATGAACAGGGATATTATGGCTACACCTTC; cdr3_aa: CSVDEQGYYGYTF
clone_size: NA; v_call: TRBV12-5; cdr3_length: 11; j_call: TRBJ2-7; d_call: NA; cdr3_nt: TGTGCTAGTGGTTTGGAGGGGGAGCAGTACTTC; cdr3_aa: CASGLEGEQYF
clone_size: NA; v_call: TRBV6-6; cdr3_length: 16; j_call: TRBJ2-1; d_call: TRBD2; cdr3_nt: TGTGCCAGCAATCGCCGAAGCGGGAGCTCCTACAATGAGCAGTTCTTC; cdr3_aa: CASNRRSGSSYNEQFF
clone_size: NA; v_call: TRBV4-1; cdr3_length: 16; j_call: TRBJ2-6; d_call: NA; cdr3_nt: TGCGCCAGCAGCCAAGCCAGGCCGTTGGGGGCCAACGTCCTGACTTTC; cdr3_aa: CASSQARPLGANVLTF
clone_size: few; v_call: TRBV13; cdr3_length: 17; j_call: TRBJ1-2; d_call: NA; cdr3_nt: TGTGCCAGCAGCTCTGGGACGCCCGGGAAAGCTAACTATGGCTACACCTTC; cdr3_aa: CASSSGTPGKANYGYTF
clone_size: NA; v_call: TRBV3-1; cdr3_length: 16; j_call: TRBJ2-3; d_call: TRBD1; cdr3_nt: TGTGCCAGCAGCCTGCGTTCCACAGGGGGGTCGAATACGCAGTATTTT; cdr3_aa: CASSLRSTGGSNTQYF